Sequencing of this TCR beta chain was carried out in a study of blood T cell repertoires in COVID-19. Across the study: T cells, B-cell-depleted T cells, or PBMCs provided the cDNA or gDNA that served as material.

Per the original data handling: Reference gene primer amplification gave estimated nucleated cell counts. Some clones are missing from TCRdb's copy, which holds only in-frame ones; the method was immunoSEQ multiplex PCR. V, J and clone size were drawn from that table, and D and trimming were deduced from the DNA. Here the sample spans roughly 150,000 clones, more than 85% being singletons. The length of the CDR3 is 12 residues. Germline CDR1 reads SQVTM; CDR2 reads ANQGSEA. V gave up 8 bases and J gave up 1 base, with 9 bases separating them. Sequencing input: peripheral blood. This receptor was taken from a man in his 60s with active or convalescent COVID-19. V and J are TRBV29-1 and TRBJ2-1; a weak D match, TRBD2 (5 bases). The CDR3 DNA reads TGCAGCCCTCGGACTTCCTACAATGAGCAGTTCTTC. It translates to CSPRTSYNEQFF.